This T cell receptor (beta chain) was found in a study of breast tumors, draining lymph nodes, adjacent tissues. Study-level results: Tumor TCR diversity was below lymph nodes but above nontumor tissue.

MiXCR, applied by TCRdb to the multiplex PCR reads, yields one record per CDR3 protein. The table shows 290,000 or so distinct CDR3 sequences, with under 35% occurring only once. The lymph nodes were axillary draining lymph nodes from breast cancer patients. This clonotype has a count of ten or more. Its antigen is not known. The receptor was isolated from a female donor with breast cancer. Some clones in this sample may be carry-over from other donors' samples. Sequencing input: axillary lymph node tissue.

As DNA, the CDR3 is TGTGCCAGTAGCCGACGACAGGGGGCCTCTACTCCAGATACGCAGTATTTT. Its protein product is CASSRRQGASTPDTQYF. The chain has TRBV19 and TRBJ2-3; 10 bases are shared with TRBD1. Germline V gives CDR1 LNHDA, CDR2 SQIVND (reference sequence). V was pared by 6 bases and J by 4 bases, with 13 bases of the junction left unmatched. The length of the CDR3 is 17 residues.